The rows below give T cell receptor beta chains drawn from one sample of a study of OX40 agonist ivuxolimab in advanced cancers. Clones were read by immunoSEQ multiplex PCR, and TCRdb kept only the in-frame ones, dropping some. The sample comprises roughly 70,000 clones, 85% of which are singletons, and 4% rests with the top ten. Sample: CD4+ or CD8+ T cells sorted from blood, taken in a trial of the OX40 agonist ivuxolimab. These receptors all come from an adult with an advanced solid tumor such as melanoma, head and neck, liver or kidney cancer. CDR3s include the opening cysteine and the closing phenylalanine or tryptophan.

V gene	J gene	CDR3 protein
TRBV21-1	TRBJ1-1	CASRTKGQKNTEAFF
TRBV2	TRBJ2-7	CANSGTGYEQYF
TRBV5-1	TRBJ1-2	CASRGYNYGYTF
TRBV29-1	TRBJ2-2	CSVRSSFEGRGELFF
TRBV5-1	TRBJ1-6	CASSPLSAANSPLHF
TRBV28	TRBJ1-4	CASSTVLSEKLFF
TRBV5-1	TRBJ1-4	CASSYGGSHNEKLFF
TRBV7-3	TRBJ1-1	CASSPDRVTAFF
TRBV6-5	TRBJ1-2	CASSSPGVNGGYTF
TRBV29-1	TRBJ2-7	CSVGGDSYEQYF
TRBV11-2	TRBJ2-2	CASSLVAGSNGELFF
TRBV28	TRBJ1-5	CASSLPNQPQHF
TRBV5-6	TRBJ1-2	CASSGPDRGLDGYTF
TRBV5-1	TRBJ2-7	CASSLGGPIGVYLYF
TRBV5-1	TRBJ1-2	CASSFTGTDPPGDTF
TRBV6-1	TRBJ2-7	CASSGSGRALIEQYF
TRBV18	TRBJ1-5	CASAVDAGSNQPQHF
TRBV30	TRBJ1-5	CAWSGLGGQPQHF
TRBV7-6	TRBJ2-7	CASSLSREGEQYF
TRBV11-2	TRBJ1-5	CASSLDLGDRGQPQHF
TRBV4-1	TRBJ2-2	CASSQRDTGELFF
TRBV19	TRBJ2-2	CASSMRGLMKELFF
TRBV7-9	TRBJ1-2	CASSSVTGQFGYTF
TRBV7-4	TRBJ1-3	CASSTTHTGNTIYF
TRBV19	TRBJ1-3	CASSIVLGSGGNTIYF
TRBV9	TRBJ2-7	CASSVEPSGPYEQYF
TRBV28	TRBJ2-2	CASTWVVAGGNTGELFF
TRBV29-1	TRBJ2-7	CSVATGQGYEQYF
TRBV27	TRBJ2-1	CASSRPSYNEQFF
TRBV19	TRBJ1-1	CASSIMGQGGTEAFF
TRBV10-1	TRBJ2-3	CASSESGGAGTDTQYF
TRBV7-9	TRBJ1-2	CASSLKGQGNFYGYTF
TRBV25-1	TRBJ1-1	CASAHGNSGAFF
TRBV7-9	TRBJ2-1	CASSYRKVASYNEQFF
TRBV6-1	TRBJ1-1	CASFGVYTEAFF
TRBV30	TRBJ1-5	CAWSHGQGSNQPQHF
TRBV18	TRBJ1-3	CASSPDVYSGNTIYF
TRBV5-6	TRBJ2-2	CASTRVPGELFF
TRBV2	TRBJ2-5	CASKKEGETQYF
TRBV6-6	TRBJ1-1	CASTGQVNTEAFF
TRBV6-6	TRBJ2-7	CASSLQGGLGYEQYF
TRBV6-6	TRBJ2-7	CASNWAGHPYEQYF
TRBV27	TRBJ2-3	CASIPQKGGQDTQYF
TRBV28	TRBJ1-5	CASSTLKSANQPQHF
TRBV10-3	TRBJ1-1	CAITLTGFGTEAFF
TRBV7-8	TRBJ2-7	CASSLDVGTEQYF
TRBV4-1	TRBJ2-5	CASSRTGGSEETQYF
TRBV4-3	TRBJ2-2	CASSQYAGAGELFF
TRBV10-2	TRBJ2-6	CASSESLFSGANVLTF
TRBV6-6	TRBJ2-5	CASSYRQEETQYF
TRBV19	TRBJ1-2	CASSMRTDGYTF
TRBV2	TRBJ1-5	CASSPIDRVGQPQHF
TRBV6-1	TRBJ1-5	CASSKGQTDQPQHF
TRBV19	TRBJ1-5	CASKGIGGGFNQPQHF
TRBV6-1	TRBJ2-2	CASSLIGGELFF
TRBV7-6	TRBJ2-1	CASSLDGGRENEQFF
TRBV11-3	TRBJ2-1	CASSQRGRSYNEQFF
TRBV11-2	TRBJ2-7	CASSPSGGEFREQYF
TRBV4-3	TRBJ1-2	CASSRTGTGGLGYTF
TRBV7-2	TRBJ1-5	CASSLEAGNQPQHF